This TCR beta chain stems from a study of T cell responses to AZD1222 COVID-19 vaccine. Study-level points and caveats: Sampling captured repertoires only after the peak T cell response. Compared with day 0, the breadth and depth of the Spike-specific TCR repertoire rose significantly after two doses of AZD1222.

The CDR3 runs to 14 residues. Using immunoSEQ multiplex PCR, the repertoire was profiled, and TCRdb retains in-frame clones only, with some absent. The profile covers roughly 150,000 clones, with around 88% appearing a single time and roughly 0.98% taken by the ten largest. Notes on this clone: The antigen remains undetermined.

The TCR sequence derives from an adult who received the AZD1222 COVID-19 vaccine. Sample: peripheral blood, taken 28 days after the second AZD1222 dose. This chain uses TRBV21-1 with TRBJ2-2; the D call in the table, TRBD2, was not verified against the DNA. TRBV21-1 is a pseudogene. CDR3 nucleotides: TGTGCCAGCAGCAAAGAGGGGGAGGGCGGGGAGCTGTTTTTT. This sequence encodes CASSKEGEGGELFF.